This entry lists 17 T cell receptor beta chains sequenced from one sample in a study of identifying expanded T cells in peripheral blood. The method was immunoSEQ multiplex PCR; TCRdb's version includes in-frame clones alone and lacks a portion of them. The data hold 100,000 to 150,000 clones, with around nine tenths observed a single time. The sample comprised blood. The origin of the receptors is a person between 18 and 75 years old in good health.

The chain links TRBV2 to TRBJ1-2; TRBD1 might be the D (5 bases). Germline lookup yields CDR1 SNHLY and CDR2 FYNNEI. The CDR3 is made up of 13 amino acids. V was cut by 0 bases and J by 7 bases, with 9 bases left in between. The CDR3 sequence: CASSEALGVGYTF. CDR3 DNA: TGTGCCAGCAGTGAAGCTTTGGGGGTTGGCTACACCTTC.

The J gene is TRBJ2-7, the V gene TRBV5-1; 9 bases align to TRBD2. The V segment lost 10 bases and the J segment 6 bases; nucleotides outside the gene matches: 5. The CDR3 length is 11 residues. CDR1 and CDR2 from the germline V gene are SGHRS and YFSETQ. The CDR3 region has the DNA TGCGCCTCAGCGGGGGGCGGCGAGCAGTACTTC. This encodes CASAGGGEQYF.

The chain carries TRBV6-1 and TRBJ2-1, with a weak D call TRBD2 (6 bases). V was pared by 2 bases and J by 9 bases, with 11 bases between. There are 13 residues in the CDR3. CDR1 is MNHNS, CDR2 SASEGT, per germline. CDR3 sequence reads: CASSENLGGEQFF. The CDR3 nucleotides read TGTGCCAGCAGTGAAAATCTGGGGGGTGAGCAGTTCTTC.

In this sample, this clone turned up once. The chain combines TRBV27 with TRBJ2-7, with D possibly TRBD1 on 6 matching bases. Germline CDR1 is MNHEY and CDR2 is SMNVEV (reference sequence). This CDR3 is 14 amino acids long. V shed 6 bases and J shed 5 bases, with 17 bases lying between them. The CDR3 nucleotides are TGTGCCAGCAGCCCAGGCAGGGGTGGAAACGAGCAGTACTTC. Protein: CASSPGRGGNEQYF.

The chain recombines TRBV7-3 with TRBJ2-2; tentatively, D is TRBD2 (5 bases). The germline V gene encodes CDR1 SGHTA and CDR2 FQGTGA. The CDR3 contains 15 residues. V gave up 5 bases and J gave up 4 bases, with 14 bases separating them. As DNA, the CDR3 is TGTGCCAGCAGCCTTGTGAGGGTGGGCACCGGGGAGCTGTTTTTT. Protein: CASSLVRVGTGELFF.

This chain connects TRBV7-2 to TRBJ2-3; D is perhaps TRBD1 (6 bases). Trimming removed 5 bases from V and 4 bases from J, with 13 bases in between. CDR1 and CDR2 (germline): SGHTA, FQGNSA. CDR3 length equals 14 residues. CDR3 in DNA: TGTGCCAGCAGCCCTAAACAGGGATCAGATACGCAGTATTTT. Protein sequence: CASSPKQGSDTQYF.

This clone was seen just once. The rearrangement uses TRBV28 and TRBJ2-7; the D gene is possibly TRBD1 (6 bases). Germline loops: CDR1 MDHEN, CDR2 SYDVKM. V lost 6 bases and J lost 3, with 12 bases in between. This CDR3 is built from 13 residues. CDR3 DNA: TGTGCCAGCAGGAGAGGACAGTTCTACGAGCAGTACTTC. It encodes CASRRGQFYEQYF.

The V call is TRBV4-2, the J call TRBJ2-1, with no clear D. Germline loops: CDR1 LGHNA, CDR2 YNFKEQ. V lost 3 bases, J lost 0 bases, and 12 bases lay in between. The CDR3 is made up of 16 amino acids. CDR3 nucleotide sequence: TGTGCCAGCAGCCACTCACGCCCCAGCTCCTACAATGAGCAGTTCTTC. Translation gives CASSHSRPSSYNEQFF.

The genes are TRBV28 and TRBJ2-7, with TRBD1 identical over 10 bases. This CDR3 is built from 16 residues. Germline trimming cut 4 bases from V and 3 bases from J; bases unmatched to any gene: 9. Germline-derived CDR1 and CDR2 are MDHEN and SYDVKM. The CDR3 is CASSSLGQGRVYEQYF. CDR3 DNA: TGTGCCAGCAGTTCCTTGGGACAGGGGAGAGTCTACGAGCAGTACTTC.

The chain joins TRBV7-2 to TRBJ1-2, with 9 bases aligning to TRBD1. This CDR3 is built from 15 residues. Trimming cost V 5 bases and J 4 bases; bases outside gene matches: 8. CDR1 is SGHTA and CDR2 is FQGNSA in the germline V gene. CDR3: CASSTLQGAGYGYTF. In DNA form, the CDR3 reads TGTGCCAGCAGCACCCTACAGGGGGCGGGCTATGGCTACACCTTC.

CDR3 loop: CASALTPSVEQFF. The CDR3 DNA reads as TGTGCCAGCGCCCTAACCCCCAGCGTAGAGCAGTTCTTC. The J gene is TRBJ2-1, the V gene TRBV6-5; D not resolved. The germline gives CDR1 MNHEY, CDR2 SVGAGI. The CDR3 sequence is 13 residues long. Trimming stripped 8 bases from V and 10 bases from J, with 18 bases between.

This clone was observed a single time. The chain recombines TRBV7-2 with TRBJ2-2; D tentatively fits TRBD1 or TRBD2 (5 bases each). Trimming shortened V by 4 bases and J by 4 bases, and 10 bases separated the two germline ends. In germline, CDR1 is SGHTA, CDR2 FQGNSA. This CDR3 region has 14 residues. DNA of the CDR3: TGTGCCAGCAGCTGGGGGTCGGGCACCGGGGAGCTGTTTTTT. Amino acid sequence: CASSWGSGTGELFF.

The rearrangement joins TRBV6-5 to TRBJ2-1; D gene ambiguous. The V gene lost 0 bases and the J gene lost 5 bases, with 8 bases spanning the gap. The CDR3 runs to 14 residues. Germline CDR1 MNHEY, CDR2 SVGAGI. CDR3 nucleotides: TGTGCCAGCAGTTACTCGAGTCGCCACAATGAGCAGTTCTTC. It yields the protein CASSYSSRHNEQFF.

The rearrangement uses TRBV11-3 and TRBJ2-7; D perhaps matches TRBD1 (6 bases). Per the germline V gene, CDR1 is SGHNT and CDR2 is YENEEA. Trimming took 1 base from V and 6 from J, leaving 13 bases between them. The CDR3 totals 14 residues. This chain's CDR3 is CASSLGRGSVEQYF. For the CDR3, the DNA is TGTGCCAGCAGCTTAGGAAGGGGGTCGGTCGAGCAGTACTTC.

V gene TRBV9 combines with J gene TRBJ1-5; D perhaps matches TRBD1 (5 bases). V lost 0 bases, J lost 9 bases, and 19 bases lay in between. CDR3 length equals 16 residues. Germline lookup yields CDR1 SGDLS and CDR2 YYNGEE. The DNA for the CDR3 is TGTGCCAGCAGCGTAGAGGTGGGCAGGGCCAAAAGGCCCCAGCATTTT. As protein: CASSVEVGRAKRPQHF. Supplemented by reference TRBV9 and TRBJ1-5, the full variable domain reads DSGVTQTPKHLITATGQRVTLRCSPRSGDLSVYWYQQSLDQGLQFLIQYYNGEERAKGNILERFSAQQFPDLHSELNLSSLELGDSALYFCASSVEVGRAKRPQHFGDGTRLSIL.

The chain carries TRBV19 and TRBJ2-3, with D unclear. There are 14 residues in the CDR3. V shed 6 bases and J shed 1 base, with 11 bases lying between them. The germline CDR1 and CDR2 sequences are LNHDA and SQIVND (reference sequence). CDR3 loop: CASSTSGGTDTQYF. In DNA form, the CDR3 reads TGTGCCAGTAGCACCTCTGGGGGCACAGATACGCAGTATTTT.

This clone was picked up one time. This chain joins TRBV6-6 and TRBJ2-5; TRBD1 might be the D (6 bases). V lost 4 bases to trimming and J lost 1 base, with 10 bases between them. This CDR3 comprises 14 residues. Germline values: CDR1 MNHNY, CDR2 SVGAGI (reference sequence). The CDR3 bases are TGTGCCAGCAGTTTGACAGGAGTCCAAGAGACCCAGTACTTC. It yields the protein CASSLTGVQETQYF.